Here is one T cell receptor (beta chain) with its context. The target antigen is unknown. TCRdb's table, derived via immunoSEQ multiplex PCR, lists solely in-frame clones and lacks some. The data hold under 170,000 clones, with around nine tenths observed a single time. Trimming shortened V by 6 bases and J by 4 bases, and 4 bases separated the two germline ends. CDR3 length: 11 residues. The germline gives CDR1 MNHEY, CDR2 SVGAGI. This sample was included in a study of T cell responses to AZD1222 COVID-19 vaccine. Study-wide findings and caveats: Unmutated variant regions reportedly attract nearly half of all spike-specific TCRs. Clonal diversity was possibly underestimated, and white British individuals and females predominated among donors. Repertoire sampling occurred only after the peak T cell response. After two AZD1222 doses, spike-specific TCR breadth and depth rose versus day 0.

The sequence came from an adult who received the AZD1222 COVID-19 vaccine. V gene TRBV6-5 combines with J gene TRBJ1-5; D not resolved. Specimen: peripheral blood, collected 28 days after the second AZD1222 dose. DNA for the CDR3: TGTGCCAGCAGAGGTAATCAGCCCCAGCATTTT. Translated, it gives CASRGNQPQHF.